The clone carrying this TCR beta chain was observed a few times. Its target is unknown. Other nucleotide sequences from this sample produce the same CDR3. The entry originates in a study of shared clonotypes between healthy human individuals. Overall study findings and caveats: Rarefaction indicated that sorted-subset sequencing remained incomplete although depth was large.

Splitting the CD4+ cells yielded a CD45RA+ naive subset and a CD45RA-negative memory subset. Germline V CDR1 and CDR2: SGHRS, YFSETQ. Trimming pared 2 bases from V and 6 bases from J, leaving 8 bases between. The CDR3 runs to 12 residues. Researchers ran the assay at a deep level. As handled by the study authors: As immunoSEQ supplied junction-only sequences (without quality scores), filtering differed. Produced via immunoSEQ multiplex PCR; TCRdb's table is partial and in-frame only. Clone size and the V and J calls come from that table; the DNA yielded D and trimming. In the table there are millions of clones, over 85% of which are singletons.

This rearrangement joins TRBV5-1 to TRBJ1-2; perhaps TRBD1 as D (5 bases). This TCR was recovered from a man between 18 and 35 years old in good health. The material sequenced was naive CD4+ T cells sorted from blood. Subset here: CD45RA+ positively selected. This CDR3 reads CASSFPGNGYTF. The CDR3 coding sequence is TGCGCCAGCAGCTTCCCAGGGAATGGCTACACCTTC.